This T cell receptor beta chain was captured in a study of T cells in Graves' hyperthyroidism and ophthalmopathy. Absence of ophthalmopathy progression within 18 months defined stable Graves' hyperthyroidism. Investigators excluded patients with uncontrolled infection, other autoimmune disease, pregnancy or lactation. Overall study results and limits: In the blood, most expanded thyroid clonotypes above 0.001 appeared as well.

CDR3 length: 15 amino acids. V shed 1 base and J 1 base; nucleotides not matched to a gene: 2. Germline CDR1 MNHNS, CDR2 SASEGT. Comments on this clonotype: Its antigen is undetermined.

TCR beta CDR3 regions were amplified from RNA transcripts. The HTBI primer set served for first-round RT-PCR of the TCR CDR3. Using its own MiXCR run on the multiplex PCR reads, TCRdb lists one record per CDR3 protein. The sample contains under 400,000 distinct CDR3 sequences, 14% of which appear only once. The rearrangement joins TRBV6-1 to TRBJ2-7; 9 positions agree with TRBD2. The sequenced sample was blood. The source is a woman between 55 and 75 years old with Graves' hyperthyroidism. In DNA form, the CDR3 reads TGTGCCAGCAGTGAAGAGGCGGGAGGGTCCTACGAGCAGTACTTC. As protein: CASSEEAGGSYEQYF.